The 23 T cell receptor beta chains below were found in one sample sequenced in a study of regulatory T cells in long-lasting Graves disease. The time point: newly diagnosed GD, antithyroid drugs for less than 3 months. The authors made the TCR library using RNA they extracted from PBMCs. Researchers made TCR beta libraries by using iRepertoire HTBI primers and running Arm-PCR on CDR3 regions. MiXCR, run by TCRdb on the multiplex PCR reads, gives a single entry per CDR3 protein. The data show approximately 400,000 distinct CDR3 sequences, 15% to 19% seen once. Sequences were derived from peripheral blood mononuclear cells (PBMCs), sampled at new diagnosis, from a patient treated with antithyroid drugs. The receptor set was obtained from a female donor with Graves disease.

The sample holds many counts of this clonotype. The rearrangement links TRBV12-3 or TRBV12-4 to TRBJ2-5; 12 positions match TRBD1. The V segment lost 2 bases and the J segment 5 bases; nucleotides outside the gene matches: 9. The CDR3 loop spans 17 amino acids. DNA of the CDR3: TGTGCCAGCAGTTTACGGGTGGGGGACAGGGGGCAGGAGACCCAGTACTTC. It codes for CASSLRVGDRGQETQYF.

The table lists this clonotype with many counts. The chain joins TRBV6-1 to TRBJ1-2; 9 bases agree with TRBD1. V trimming: 6 bases; J trimming: 8 bases; junction bases outside the gene matches: 22. Germline CDR1 and CDR2: MNHNS and SASEGT. The CDR3 is 18 amino acids. This CDR3 reads CASSLNTPSGTGLIGYTF. CDR3 sequence (DNA): TGTGCCAGCAGCCTAAACACCCCATCCGGGACAGGGCTCATAGGCTACACCTTC.

In its sample, this clonotype was seen many times. The chain carries TRBV20-1 and TRBJ2-1, with unresolved D. V was cut by 0 bases and J by 5 bases, with 11 bases left in between. The CDR3 is 14 residues long. Germline assignment: CDR1 DFQATT and CDR2 SNEGSKA (reference sequence). For the CDR3, the DNA is TGCAGTGCTAGAGAAAAGGGCAGAAACAATGAGCAGTTCTTC. It specifies CSAREKGRNNEQFF.

In this sample, this clonotype turned up a few times. V gene TRBV11-2 combines with J gene TRBJ2-1; D is undetermined. CDR1 is SGHAT, CDR2 FQNNGV, per germline. The CDR3 runs to 11 residues. V was cut by 6 bases and J by 12 bases, with 12 bases left in between. The CDR3 loop reads CASSVRRRQFF. CDR3 in DNA: TGTGCCAGCAGTGTTCGCCGGCGGCAGTTCTTC.

Worth noting for this clonotype: Just one base apart from a much larger clone, this may be a read error. The V gene is TRBV4-2, the J gene TRBJ2-5; 8 bases are shared with TRBD2. Trimming cost V 1 base and J 4 bases; bases outside gene matches: 8. The CDR3 sequence is 16 residues long. Germline assignment: CDR1 LGHNA and CDR2 YNFKEQ. CDR3 sequence reads: CASSQAPAGDPETQYF. The CDR3 DNA is TGTGCCAGCAGCCAAGCCCCAGCGGGAGATCCAGAGACCCAGTACTTC.

This clonotype has at least ten counts. J is TRBJ2-3 and V is TRBV27; possibly TRBD1 for D (6 bases). V shed 5 bases and J shed 2 bases, with 17 bases lying between them. This CDR3 contains 16 residues. Germline CDR1 and CDR2: MNHEY and SMNVEV (reference sequence). This chain's CDR3 is CASSLPGVRVTDTQYF. The CDR3 DNA follows: TGTGCCAGCAGTCTACCAGGGGTTCGTGTCACAGATACGCAGTATTTT.

This clonotype was observed at least ten times. The V gene is TRBV12-5, the J gene TRBJ1-1, with D uncertain. There are 17 residues in the CDR3. Trimming took off 0 bases at V and 4 bases at J, with 18 bases between the two ends. Germline CDR1 and CDR2: LGHNT and FRNRAP. CDR3: CASGLVTNSANPTEAFF. CDR3 DNA sequence: TGTGCTAGTGGTTTGGTAACGAATTCAGCTAATCCCACTGAAGCTTTCTTT. Using reference TRBV12-5 and TRBJ1-1 for the parts outside the CDR3, the full variable domain is DARVTQTPRHKVTEMGQEVTMRCQPILGHNTVFWYRQTMMQGLELLAYFRNRAPLDDSGMPKDRFSAEMPDATLATLKIQPSEPRDSAVYFCASGLVTNSANPTEAFFGQGTRLTVV.

This clonotype came up many times. The chain has TRBV20-1 and TRBJ2-1; TRBD2 aligns across 9 bases. With V trimmed by 6 bases and J by 4 bases, 10 bases remained unmatched. The CDR3 totals 15 residues. Per germline, CDR1 DFQATT and CDR2 SNEGSKA (reference sequence). In DNA, the CDR3 is TGCAGTGCGCGTACAGGGCTAGCGGGATACAATGAGCAGTTCTTC. Residues: CSARTGLAGYNEQFF.

This clonotype came up many times. The chain has TRBV18 and TRBJ2-7; D is possibly TRBD2 (6 bases). CDR3 length: 13 residues. Germline V lookup: CDR1 KGHSH, CDR2 LQKENI. V dropped 6 bases and J dropped 3 bases, with 12 bases sitting between them. CDR3 protein: CASSKVGSYEQYF. CDR3 bases: TGTGCCAGCTCTAAAGTCGGGAGCTACGAGCAGTACTTC.

The chain joins TRBV5-1 to TRBJ2-4, with D possibly TRBD2 on 5 matching bases. CDR1 and CDR2 (germline): SGHRS, YFSETQ. The CDR3 sequence is 21 residues long. V was trimmed by 0 bases and J by 0 bases, leaving 25 bases between them. Here the CDR3 reads CASSLDWPKLTGNLAKNIQYF. Here the CDR3 DNA reads TGCGCCAGCAGCTTGGATTGGCCAAAACTCACGGGGAACCTAGCCAAAAACATTCAGTACTTC.

This clonotype was observed many times. The J gene is TRBJ2-1, the V gene TRBV27; 7 bases line up with TRBD2. CDR1 is MNHEY, CDR2 SMNVEV, per germline (reference sequence). Trimming at V came to 4 bases and at J to 0 bases, leaving 12 bases not matched to a gene. This CDR3 region has 18 residues. The CDR3 sequence is CASSSATQAGSSYNEQFF. The CDR3, as DNA: TGTGCCAGCAGTTCGGCCACCCAAGCGGGGAGCTCCTACAATGAGCAGTTCTTC.

The gene calls are TRBV7-6 and TRBJ1-5; the D gene is possibly TRBD1 (5 bases). The germline V gene encodes CDR1 SGHVS and CDR2 FNYEAQ. Between the trimmed V and J ends, which lost 0 bases and 7 bases, there was a span of 10 bases. The CDR3 spans 14 residues. The CDR3 region has the DNA TGTGCCAGCAGCTTAGCGCAGGGTGCCCAGCCCCAGCATTTT. Its translation is CASSLAQGAQPQHF.

This clonotype was observed many times. The rearrangement links TRBV28 to TRBJ2-1, with D perhaps TRBD2 (6 bases). V lost 5 bases, J lost 0 bases, and 26 bases lay in between. This CDR3 is built from 20 residues. Germline CDR1 and CDR2: MDHEN and SYDVKM. The CDR3 coding sequence is TGTGCCAGCAGTCCCCCCCGGAGCCTCGGGAGCGCCTACTCCTACAATGAGCAGTTCTTC. Translating it yields CASSPPRSLGSAYSYNEQFF.

Many counts were recorded for this clonotype. The rearrangement links TRBV12-5 to TRBJ2-3; D ambiguous. V shed 10 bases and J shed 2 bases, with 13 bases lying between them. CDR3 length: 13 amino acids. Germline CDR1 and CDR2: LGHNT and FRNRAP. CDR3 sequence (DNA): TGTGCTACCAAAGCTTACTTCACAGATACGCAGTATTTT. Its translation: CATKAYFTDTQYF.

This clonotype appeared many times. V is TRBV6-2 or TRBV6-3 and J is TRBJ1-2; D may be TRBD1 (5 bases). The V end was cut by 7 bases, the J end by 2 bases, with 17 bases between. This CDR3 is built from 15 residues. CDR1 is MNHEY, CDR2 SVGEGT, per germline. The CDR3 protein is CASNQGRWGNYGYTF. For the CDR3, the DNA is TGTGCCAGCAACCAAGGGAGATGGGGGAACTATGGCTACACCTTC.

Ten or more counts support this clonotype. DNA of the CDR3: TGTGCCAGCAGCCCTCCCCAAGGGTCCGGGGAGCTGTTTTTT. This gives the protein CASSPPQGSGELFF. J is TRBJ2-2 and V is TRBV7-3, with D hard to call. This CDR3 contains 14 residues. The V end lost 5 bases, the J end lost 6 bases, and 13 bases lay between the germline ends. CDR1 and CDR2 (germline): SGHTA, FQGTGA.

This clonotype was counted at least ten times. This chain uses TRBV6-2 or TRBV6-3 with TRBJ1-1; D call uncertain. Germline CDR1 reads MNHEY; CDR2 reads SVGEGT. The CDR3 length is 14 residues. V was trimmed by 2 bases and J by 4 bases, leaving 11 bases between them. This CDR3 is CASSYRDMRTEAFF. DNA for the CDR3: TGTGCCAGCAGTTACCGCGACATGCGCACTGAAGCTTTCTTT.

Points on this clonotype: This sequence may be a read error, since a much larger clone differs from it by one base. The genes are TRBV7-2 and TRBJ1-1; no clear D. Trimming cost V 1 base and J 11 bases, with 11 bases left between them. CDR3 length: 12 residues. CDR1 and CDR2 from the germline V gene are SGHTA and FQGNSA. The CDR3 bases are TGTGCCAGCAGCTTAGTTGAGGGTAGGGCTTTCTTT. This translates into CASSLVEGRAFF.

This clonotype was counted a few times. V gene TRBV19 combines with J gene TRBJ2-7; a possible D gene is TRBD2 (6 bases). The CDR3 has 16 residues. V dropped 3 bases and J dropped 0 bases, with 15 bases sitting between them. Looked up from germline, CDR1 is LNHDA and CDR2 is SQIVND (reference sequence). The chain's CDR3 is CASSMRSSGASYEQYF. CDR3 DNA sequence: TGTGCCAGTAGTATGAGAAGTAGCGGAGCCTCCTACGAGCAGTACTTC.

In this sample, this clonotype turned up many times. The chain joins TRBV30 to TRBJ1-1, with D possibly being TRBD1 (6 bases). V was pared by 4 bases and J by 2 bases, with 17 bases between. Per the germline V gene, CDR1 is GTSNPN and CDR2 is SVGIG (reference sequence). The CDR3 has 15 residues. As DNA, the CDR3 is TGTGCCTGGACCCACGGGGGGCGACCCAACACTGAAGCTTTCTTT. Protein: CAWTHGGRPNTEAFF.

This clonotype has just one count. The V gene is TRBV28, the J gene TRBJ2-1; no clear D. V lost 4 bases and J lost 10, with 14 bases in between. Per the germline V gene, CDR1 is MDHEN and CDR2 is SYDVKM. The CDR3 totals 13 residues. CDR3 loop: CASSYEQFGEQFF. The CDR3 DNA is TGTGCCAGCAGTTACGAACAATTCGGGGAGCAGTTCTTC.

Ten or more counts support this clonotype. In DNA form, the CDR3 reads TGTGCCAGCAGTCACCATCCGGGACAGGATTCGAGGCAAGAGACCCAGTACTTC. It encodes CASSHHPGQDSRQETQYF. This chain links TRBV2 with TRBJ2-5; 8 nucleotides align to TRBD1. V was clipped by 5 bases and J by 2 bases; unmatched bases: 16. The germline gives CDR1 SNHLY, CDR2 FYNNEI. The CDR3 extends over 18 amino acids. Using reference TRBV2 and TRBJ2-5 for the parts outside the CDR3, the full variable domain is EPEVTQTPSHQVTQMGQEVILRCVPISNHLYFYWYRQILGQKVEFLVSFYNNEISEKSEIFDDQFSVERPDGSNFTLKIRSTKLEDSAMYFCASSHHPGQDSRQETQYFGPGTRLLVL.

This clonotype was recorded many times. The chain combines TRBV5-4 with TRBJ1-3, with D possibly being TRBD1 (6 bases). The CDR3 runs to 16 residues. CDR1 SGHNT and CDR2 YYREEE come from the germline V gene (reference sequence). Trimming took off 5 bases at V and 2 bases at J, with 17 bases between the two ends. CDR3 nucleotide sequence: TGTGCCAGCAGTTACCAGGCTTGGGACACTGGAAACACCATATATTTT. It codes for CASSYQAWDTGNTIYF.